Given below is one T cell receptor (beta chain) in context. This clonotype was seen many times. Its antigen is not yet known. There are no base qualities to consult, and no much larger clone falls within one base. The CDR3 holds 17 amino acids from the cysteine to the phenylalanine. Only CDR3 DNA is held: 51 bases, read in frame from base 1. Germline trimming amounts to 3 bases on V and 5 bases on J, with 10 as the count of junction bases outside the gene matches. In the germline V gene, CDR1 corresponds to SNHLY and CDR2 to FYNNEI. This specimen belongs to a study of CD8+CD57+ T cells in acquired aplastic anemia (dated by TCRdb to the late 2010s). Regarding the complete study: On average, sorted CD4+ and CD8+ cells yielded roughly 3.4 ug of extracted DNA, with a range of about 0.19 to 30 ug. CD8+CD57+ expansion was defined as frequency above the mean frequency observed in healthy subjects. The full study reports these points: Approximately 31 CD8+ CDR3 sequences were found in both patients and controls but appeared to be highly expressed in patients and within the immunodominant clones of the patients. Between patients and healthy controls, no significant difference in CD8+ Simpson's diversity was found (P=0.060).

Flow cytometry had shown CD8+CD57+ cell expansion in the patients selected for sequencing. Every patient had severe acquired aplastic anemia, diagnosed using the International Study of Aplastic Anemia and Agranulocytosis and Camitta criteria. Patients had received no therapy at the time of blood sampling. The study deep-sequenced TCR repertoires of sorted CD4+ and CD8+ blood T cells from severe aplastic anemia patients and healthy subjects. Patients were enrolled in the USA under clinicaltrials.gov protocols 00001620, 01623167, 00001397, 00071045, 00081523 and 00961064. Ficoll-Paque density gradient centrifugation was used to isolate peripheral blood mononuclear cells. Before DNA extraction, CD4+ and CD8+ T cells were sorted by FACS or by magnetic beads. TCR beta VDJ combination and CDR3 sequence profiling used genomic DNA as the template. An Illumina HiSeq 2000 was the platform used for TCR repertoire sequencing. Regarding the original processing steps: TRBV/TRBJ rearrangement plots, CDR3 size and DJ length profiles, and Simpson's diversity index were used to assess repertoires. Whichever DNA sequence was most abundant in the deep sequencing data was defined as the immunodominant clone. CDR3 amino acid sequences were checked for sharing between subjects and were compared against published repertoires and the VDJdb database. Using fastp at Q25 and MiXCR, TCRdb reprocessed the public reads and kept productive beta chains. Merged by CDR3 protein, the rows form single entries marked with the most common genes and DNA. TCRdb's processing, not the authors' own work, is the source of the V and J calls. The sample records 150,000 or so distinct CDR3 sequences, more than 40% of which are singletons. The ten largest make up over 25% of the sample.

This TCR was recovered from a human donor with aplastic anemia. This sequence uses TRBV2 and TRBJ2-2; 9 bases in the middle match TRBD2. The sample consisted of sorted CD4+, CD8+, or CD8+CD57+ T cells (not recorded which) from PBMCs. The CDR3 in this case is CASSEGLAGSHTGELFF. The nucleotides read TGTGCCAGCAGTGAGGGGCTAGCGGGGAGCCATACCGGGGAGCTGTTTTTT.